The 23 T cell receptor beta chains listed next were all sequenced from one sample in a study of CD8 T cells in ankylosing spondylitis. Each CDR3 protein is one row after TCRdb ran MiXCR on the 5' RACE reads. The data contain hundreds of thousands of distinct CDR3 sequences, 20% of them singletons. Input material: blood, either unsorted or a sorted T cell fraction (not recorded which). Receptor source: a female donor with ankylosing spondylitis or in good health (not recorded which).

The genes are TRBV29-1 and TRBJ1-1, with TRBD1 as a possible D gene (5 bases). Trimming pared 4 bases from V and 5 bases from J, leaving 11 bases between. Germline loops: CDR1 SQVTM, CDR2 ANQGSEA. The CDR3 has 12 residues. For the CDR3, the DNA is TGCAGCGTTGGGGGGGAGGTGACTGAAGCTTTCTTT. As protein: CSVGGEVTEAFF.

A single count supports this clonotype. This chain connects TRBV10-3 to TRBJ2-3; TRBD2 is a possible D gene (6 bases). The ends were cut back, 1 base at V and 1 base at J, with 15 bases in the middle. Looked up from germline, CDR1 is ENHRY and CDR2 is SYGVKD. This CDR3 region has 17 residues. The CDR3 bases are TGTGCCATCAGTGAGTTCGGAGGGGCGAGCGGCACAGATACGCAGTATTTT. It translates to CAISEFGGASGTDTQYF.

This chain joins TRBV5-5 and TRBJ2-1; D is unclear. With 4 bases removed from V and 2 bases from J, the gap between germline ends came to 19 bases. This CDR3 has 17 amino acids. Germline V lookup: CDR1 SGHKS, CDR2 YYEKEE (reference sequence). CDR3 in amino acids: CASSGPIMRPTYNEQFF. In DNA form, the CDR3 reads TGTGCCAGCAGCGGACCTATAATGCGGCCGACCTACAATGAGCAGTTCTTC.

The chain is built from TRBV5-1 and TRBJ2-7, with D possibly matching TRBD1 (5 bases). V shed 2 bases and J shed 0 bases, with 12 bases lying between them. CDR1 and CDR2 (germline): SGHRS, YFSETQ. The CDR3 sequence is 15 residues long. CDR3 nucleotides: TGCGCCAGCAGCTTTAATCCAGGGAACTCCTACGAGCAGTACTTC. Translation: CASSFNPGNSYEQYF.

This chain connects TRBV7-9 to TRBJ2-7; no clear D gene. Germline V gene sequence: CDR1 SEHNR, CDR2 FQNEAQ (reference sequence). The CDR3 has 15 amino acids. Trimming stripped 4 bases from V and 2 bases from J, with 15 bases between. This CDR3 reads CASSSREEFAYEQYF. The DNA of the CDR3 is TGTGCCAGCAGCTCCCGCGAGGAGTTCGCCTACGAGCAGTACTTC.

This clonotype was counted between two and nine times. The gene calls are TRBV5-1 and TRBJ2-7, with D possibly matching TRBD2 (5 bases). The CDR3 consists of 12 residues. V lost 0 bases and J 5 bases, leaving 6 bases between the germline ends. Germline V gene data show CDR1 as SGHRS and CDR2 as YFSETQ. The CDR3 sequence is CASSLAGDEQYF. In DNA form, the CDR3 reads TGCGCCAGCAGCTTGGCCGGGGACGAGCAGTACTTC.

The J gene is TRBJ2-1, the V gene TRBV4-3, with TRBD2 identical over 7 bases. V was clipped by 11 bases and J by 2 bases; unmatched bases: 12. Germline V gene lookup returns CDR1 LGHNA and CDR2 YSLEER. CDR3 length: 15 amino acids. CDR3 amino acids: CAFKVGLAAYNEQFF. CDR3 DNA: TGCGCCTTCAAGGTAGGGCTAGCGGCCTACAATGAGCAGTTCTTC.

The CDR3 protein is CASSYRQGQGEENFVNQPQHF. CDR3 in DNA: TGTGCCAGCAGTTACCGCCAGGGACAGGGTGAGGAAAACTTCGTCAATCAGCCCCAGCATTTT. This chain joins TRBV6-2 or TRBV6-3 and TRBJ1-5; TRBD1 agrees at 9 bases. From germline, CDR1 is MNHEY and CDR2 SVGEGT. The CDR3 length is 21 residues. The junction had 20 bases not matched to a gene; V was cut back by 2 bases and J by 3 bases.

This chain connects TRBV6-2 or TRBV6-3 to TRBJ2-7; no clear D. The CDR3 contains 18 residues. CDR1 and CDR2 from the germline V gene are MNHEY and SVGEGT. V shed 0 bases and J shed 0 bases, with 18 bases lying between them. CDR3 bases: TGTGCCAGCAGTTACTCGAAGGGCAGGCCCAGGAGCTCCTACGAGCAGTACTTC. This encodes CASSYSKGRPRSSYEQYF.

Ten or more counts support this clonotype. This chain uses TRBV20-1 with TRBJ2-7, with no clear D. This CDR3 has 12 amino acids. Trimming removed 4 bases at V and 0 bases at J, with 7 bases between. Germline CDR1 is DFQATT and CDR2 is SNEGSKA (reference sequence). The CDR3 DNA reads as TGCAGTGCTAATGGTATCTCCTACGAGCAGTACTTC. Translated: CSANGISYEQYF.

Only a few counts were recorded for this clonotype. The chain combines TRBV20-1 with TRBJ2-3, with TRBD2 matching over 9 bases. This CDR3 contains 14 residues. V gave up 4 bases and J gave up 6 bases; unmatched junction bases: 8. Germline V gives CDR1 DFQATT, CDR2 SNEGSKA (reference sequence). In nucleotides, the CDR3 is TGCAGTGCTATGGCTAGCGGGGTGGGGGATACGCAGTATTTT. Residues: CSAMASGVGDTQYF.

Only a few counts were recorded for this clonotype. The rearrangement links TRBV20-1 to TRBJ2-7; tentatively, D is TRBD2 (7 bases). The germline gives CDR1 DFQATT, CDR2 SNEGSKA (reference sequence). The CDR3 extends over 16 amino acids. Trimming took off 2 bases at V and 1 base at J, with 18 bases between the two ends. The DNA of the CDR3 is TGCAGTGCTAGACGGGGAGGGGGGGACGTATCCTACGAGCAGTACTTC. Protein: CSARRGGGDVSYEQYF.

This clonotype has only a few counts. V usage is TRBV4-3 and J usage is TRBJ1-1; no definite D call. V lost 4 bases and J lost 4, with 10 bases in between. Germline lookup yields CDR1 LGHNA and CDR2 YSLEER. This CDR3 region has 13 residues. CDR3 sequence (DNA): TGCGCCAGCAGCCGGCGCGACTTCACTGAAGCTTTCTTT. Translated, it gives CASSRRDFTEAFF.

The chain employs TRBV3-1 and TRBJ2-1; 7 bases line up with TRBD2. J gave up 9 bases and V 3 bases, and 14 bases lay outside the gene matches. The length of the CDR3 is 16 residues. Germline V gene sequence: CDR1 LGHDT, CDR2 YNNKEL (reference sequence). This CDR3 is CASSHFSGRLATEQFF. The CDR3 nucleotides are TGTGCCAGCAGCCACTTTAGCGGGCGTCTCGCGACTGAGCAGTTCTTC.

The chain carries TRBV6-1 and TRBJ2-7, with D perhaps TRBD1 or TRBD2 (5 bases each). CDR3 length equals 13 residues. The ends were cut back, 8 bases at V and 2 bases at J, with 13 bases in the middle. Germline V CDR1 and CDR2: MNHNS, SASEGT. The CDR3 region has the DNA TGTGCCAGCGCCTCTGTGGGGGCCTACGAGCAGTACTTC. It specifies CASASVGAYEQYF.

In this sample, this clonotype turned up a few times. The CDR3 bases are TGTGCCAGTAGTATCCAGCACCGTGACACTGAAGCTTTCTTT. Amino acids: CASSIQHRDTEAFF. The chain carries TRBV19 and TRBJ1-1; D is uncertain. This CDR3 region has 14 residues. Germline CDR1 LNHDA, CDR2 SQIVND (reference sequence). V dropped 3 bases and J dropped 3 bases, with 11 bases sitting between them. The whole variable domain, filled in from reference TRBV19 and TRBJ1-1, reads DGGITQSPKYLFRKEGQNVTLSCEQNLNHDAMYWYRQDPGQGLRLIYYSQIVNDFQKGDIAEGYSVSREKKESFPLTVTSAQKNPTAFYLCASSIQHRDTEAFFGQGTRLTVV.

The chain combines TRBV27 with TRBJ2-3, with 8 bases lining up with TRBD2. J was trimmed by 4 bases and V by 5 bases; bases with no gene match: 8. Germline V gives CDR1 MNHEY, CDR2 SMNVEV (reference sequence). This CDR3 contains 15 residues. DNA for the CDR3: TGTGCCAGCAGTCTCAGCGGGAGAGGGTCAGATACGCAGTATTTT. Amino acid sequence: CASSLSGRGSDTQYF.

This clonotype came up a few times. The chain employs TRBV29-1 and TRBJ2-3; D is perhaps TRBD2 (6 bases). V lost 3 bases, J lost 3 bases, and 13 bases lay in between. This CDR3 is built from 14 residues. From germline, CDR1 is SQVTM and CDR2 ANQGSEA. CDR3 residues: CSVDLGLPTDTQYF. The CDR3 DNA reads TGCAGCGTTGATTTGGGACTGCCAACAGATACGCAGTATTTT.

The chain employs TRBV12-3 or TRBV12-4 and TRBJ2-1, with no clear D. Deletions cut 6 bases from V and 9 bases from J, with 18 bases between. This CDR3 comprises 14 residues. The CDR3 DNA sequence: TGTGCCAGCAGGCCCACTGGCCAAATCGGTGAGCAGTTCTTC. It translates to CASRPTGQIGEQFF.

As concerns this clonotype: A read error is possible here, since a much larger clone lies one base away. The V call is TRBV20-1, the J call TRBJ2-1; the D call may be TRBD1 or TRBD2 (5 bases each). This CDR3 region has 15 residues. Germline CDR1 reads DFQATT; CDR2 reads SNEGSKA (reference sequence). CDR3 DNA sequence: TGCAGTGATAGAGAACGGGGACGGCCGTACAATGAGCAGTTCTTC. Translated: CSDRERGRPYNEQFF.

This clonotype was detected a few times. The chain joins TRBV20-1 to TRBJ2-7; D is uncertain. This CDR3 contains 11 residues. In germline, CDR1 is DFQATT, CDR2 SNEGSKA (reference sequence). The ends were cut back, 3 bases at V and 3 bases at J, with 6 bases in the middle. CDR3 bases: TGCAGTGCTAGCAGAGACTACGAGCAGTACTTC. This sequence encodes CSASRDYEQYF.

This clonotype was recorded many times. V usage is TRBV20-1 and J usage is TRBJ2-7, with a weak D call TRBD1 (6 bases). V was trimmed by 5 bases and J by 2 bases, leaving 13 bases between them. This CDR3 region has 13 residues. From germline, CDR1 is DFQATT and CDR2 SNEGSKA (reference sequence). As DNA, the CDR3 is TGCAGTGCTCTTCGACAGGCCACCTACGAGCAGTACTTC. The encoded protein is CSALRQATYEQYF.

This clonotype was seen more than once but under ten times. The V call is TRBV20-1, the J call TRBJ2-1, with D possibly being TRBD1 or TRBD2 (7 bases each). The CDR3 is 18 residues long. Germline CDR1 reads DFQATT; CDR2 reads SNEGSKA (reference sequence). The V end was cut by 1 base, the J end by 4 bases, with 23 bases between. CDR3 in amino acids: CSARVVGAGQTHYNEQFF. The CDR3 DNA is TGCAGTGCTAGAGTGGTCGGAGCGGGACAGACGCATTACAATGAGCAGTTCTTC.